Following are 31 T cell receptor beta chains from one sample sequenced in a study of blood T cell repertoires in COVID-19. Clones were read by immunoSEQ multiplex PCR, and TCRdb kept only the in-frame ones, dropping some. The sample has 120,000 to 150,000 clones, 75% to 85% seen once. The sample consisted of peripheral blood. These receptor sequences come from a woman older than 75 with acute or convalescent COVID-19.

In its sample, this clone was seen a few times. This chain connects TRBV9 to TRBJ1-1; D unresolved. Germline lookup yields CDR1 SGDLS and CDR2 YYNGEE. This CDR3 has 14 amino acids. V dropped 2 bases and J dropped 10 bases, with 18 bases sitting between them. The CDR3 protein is CASSVGGPADPAFF. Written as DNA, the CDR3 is TGTGCCAGCAGCGTGGGAGGACCCGCCGACCCAGCTTTCTTT. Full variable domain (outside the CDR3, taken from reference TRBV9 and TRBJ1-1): DSGVTQTPKHLITATGQRVTLRCSPRSGDLSVYWYQQSLDQGLQFLIQYYNGEERAKGNILERFSAQQFPDLHSELNLSSLELGDSALYFCASSVGGPADPAFFGQGTRLTVV.

DNA for the CDR3: TGTGCCAGCAGCTTAGCGGAGGCCCCGCTGGAGACCCAGTACTTC. Encoded protein: CASSLAEAPLETQYF. This chain links TRBV7-2 with TRBJ2-5; tentative D call: TRBD2 (5 bases). CDR1 is SGHTA, CDR2 FQGNSA, per germline. The germline V and J ends were trimmed by 0 bases and 5 bases, with 13 bases remaining between them. This CDR3 is built from 15 residues.

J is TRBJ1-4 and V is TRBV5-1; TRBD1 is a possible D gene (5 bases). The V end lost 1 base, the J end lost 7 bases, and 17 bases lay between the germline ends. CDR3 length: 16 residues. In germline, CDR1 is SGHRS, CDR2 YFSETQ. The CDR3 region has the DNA TGCGCCAGCAGCTTGATTCCGGGGCAGGGAGGTGAAAAACTGTTTTTT. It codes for CASSLIPGQGGEKLFF.

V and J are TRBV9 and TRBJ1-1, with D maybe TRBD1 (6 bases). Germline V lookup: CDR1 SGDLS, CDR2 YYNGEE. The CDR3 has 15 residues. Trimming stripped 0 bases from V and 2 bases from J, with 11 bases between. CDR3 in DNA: TGTGCCAGCAGCGTAGTGGGGGGGCGAAACACTGAAGCTTTCTTT. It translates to CASSVVGGRNTEAFF.

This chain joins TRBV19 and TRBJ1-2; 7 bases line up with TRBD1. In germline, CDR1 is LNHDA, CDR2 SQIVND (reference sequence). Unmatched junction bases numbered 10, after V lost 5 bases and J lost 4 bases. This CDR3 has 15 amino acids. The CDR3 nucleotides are TGTGCCAGTAGTGGAAAACAGGGGCCCCTCTATGGCTACACCTTC. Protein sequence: CASSGKQGPLYGYTF.

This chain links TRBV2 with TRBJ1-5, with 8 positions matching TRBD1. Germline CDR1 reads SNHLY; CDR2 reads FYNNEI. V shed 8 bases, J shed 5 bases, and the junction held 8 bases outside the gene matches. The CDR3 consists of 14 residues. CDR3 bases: TGTGCCAGCGCAATGACAGGGGAGGATCAGCCCCAGCATTTT. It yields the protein CASAMTGEDQPQHF.

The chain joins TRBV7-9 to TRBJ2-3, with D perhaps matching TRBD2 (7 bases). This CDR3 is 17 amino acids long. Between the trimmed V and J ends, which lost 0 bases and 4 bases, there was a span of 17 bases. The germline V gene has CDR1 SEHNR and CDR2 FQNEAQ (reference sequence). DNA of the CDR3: TGTGCCAGCAGCTTAGCGGTACAGGGAGGGTATCCAGATACGCAGTATTTT. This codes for CASSLAVQGGYPDTQYF.

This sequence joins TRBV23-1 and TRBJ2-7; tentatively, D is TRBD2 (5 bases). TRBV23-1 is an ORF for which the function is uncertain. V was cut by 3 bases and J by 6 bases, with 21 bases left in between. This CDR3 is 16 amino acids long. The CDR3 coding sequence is TGCGCCAGCAGTCAGAGGGAACTCGGTGGGAATGGCGAGCAGTACTTC. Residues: CASSQRELGGNGEQYF.

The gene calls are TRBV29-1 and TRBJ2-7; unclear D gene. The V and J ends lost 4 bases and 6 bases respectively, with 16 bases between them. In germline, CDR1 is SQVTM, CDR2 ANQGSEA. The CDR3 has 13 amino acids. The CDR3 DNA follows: TGCAGCGTTGTCCTCGTTGGCCTTCCCGAGCAGTACTTC. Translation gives CSVVLVGLPEQYF.

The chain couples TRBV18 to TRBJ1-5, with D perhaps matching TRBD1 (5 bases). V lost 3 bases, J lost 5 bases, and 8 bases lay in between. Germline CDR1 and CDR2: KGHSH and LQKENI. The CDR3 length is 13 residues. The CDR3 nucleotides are TGTGCCAGCTCACCGCAGGGTCATCAGCCCCAGCATTTT. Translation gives CASSPQGHQPQHF.

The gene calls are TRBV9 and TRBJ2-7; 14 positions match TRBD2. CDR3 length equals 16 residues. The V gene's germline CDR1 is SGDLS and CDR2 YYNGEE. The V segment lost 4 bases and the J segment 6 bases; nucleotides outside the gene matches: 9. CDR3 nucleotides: TGTGCCAGCAGCCCCATGGGAGGGACTAGCGGGGGCGAGCAGTACTTC. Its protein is CASSPMGGTSGGEQYF.

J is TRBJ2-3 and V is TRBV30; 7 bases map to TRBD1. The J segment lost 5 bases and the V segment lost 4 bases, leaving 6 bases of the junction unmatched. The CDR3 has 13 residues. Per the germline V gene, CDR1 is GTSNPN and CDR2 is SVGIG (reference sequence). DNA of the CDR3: TGTGCCTGGATGAGACAGGGATTAGATACGCAGTATTTT. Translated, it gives CAWMRQGLDTQYF. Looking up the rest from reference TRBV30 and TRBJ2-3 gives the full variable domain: SQTIHQWPATLVQPVGSPLSLECTVEGTSNPNLYWYRQAAGRGLQLLFYSVGIGQISSEVPQNLSASRPQDRQFILSSKKLLLSDSGFYLCAWMRQGLDTQYFGPGTRLTVL.

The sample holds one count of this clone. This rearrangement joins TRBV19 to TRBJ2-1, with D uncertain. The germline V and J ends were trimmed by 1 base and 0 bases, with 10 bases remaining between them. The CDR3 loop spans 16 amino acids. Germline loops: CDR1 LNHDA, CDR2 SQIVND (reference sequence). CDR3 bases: TGTGCCAGTAGTATAGTCGGGTTGAACTCCTACAATGAGCAGTTCTTC. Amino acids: CASSIVGLNSYNEQFF.

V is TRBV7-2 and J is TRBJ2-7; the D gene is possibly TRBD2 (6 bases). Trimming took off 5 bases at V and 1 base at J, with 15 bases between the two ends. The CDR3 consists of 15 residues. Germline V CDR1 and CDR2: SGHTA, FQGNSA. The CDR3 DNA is TGTGCCAGCAGCACCCGAGCGGGCGGGTCCTACGAGCAGTACTTC. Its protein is CASSTRAGGSYEQYF.

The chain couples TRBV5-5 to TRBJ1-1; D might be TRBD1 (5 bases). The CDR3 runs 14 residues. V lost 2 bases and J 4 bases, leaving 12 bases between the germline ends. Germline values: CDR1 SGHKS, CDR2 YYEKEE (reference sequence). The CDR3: CASSFRVLFTEAFF. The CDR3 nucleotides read TGTGCCAGCAGCTTCAGGGTTCTCTTCACTGAAGCTTTCTTT.

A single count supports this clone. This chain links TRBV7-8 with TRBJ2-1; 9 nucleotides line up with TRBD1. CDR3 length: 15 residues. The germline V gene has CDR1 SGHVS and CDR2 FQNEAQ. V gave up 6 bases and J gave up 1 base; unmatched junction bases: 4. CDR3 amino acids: CASSVDRGSYNEQFF. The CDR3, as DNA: TGTGCCAGCAGTGTTGACAGGGGGTCCTACAATGAGCAGTTCTTC.

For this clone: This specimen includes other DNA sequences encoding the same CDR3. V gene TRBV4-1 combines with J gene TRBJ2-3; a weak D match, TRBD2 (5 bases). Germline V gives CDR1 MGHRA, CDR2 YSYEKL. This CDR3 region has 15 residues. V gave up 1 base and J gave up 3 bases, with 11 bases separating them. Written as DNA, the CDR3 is TGCGCCAGCAGCCAAGTCGGCCTAGCAACAGATACGCAGTATTTT. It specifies CASSQVGLATDTQYF.

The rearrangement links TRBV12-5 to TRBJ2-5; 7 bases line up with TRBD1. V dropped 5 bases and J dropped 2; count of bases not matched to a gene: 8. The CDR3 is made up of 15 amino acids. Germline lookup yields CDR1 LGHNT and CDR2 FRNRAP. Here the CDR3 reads CASGPTGTEQETQYF. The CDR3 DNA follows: TGTGCTAGTGGTCCGACAGGGACGGAGCAAGAGACCCAGTACTTC.

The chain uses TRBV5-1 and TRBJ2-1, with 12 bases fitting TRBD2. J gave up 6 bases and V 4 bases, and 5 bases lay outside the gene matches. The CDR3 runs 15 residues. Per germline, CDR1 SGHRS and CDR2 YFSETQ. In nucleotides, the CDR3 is TGCGCCAGCAGCACACTAGCGGGAGGTGGCAATGAGCAGTTCTTC. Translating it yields CASSTLAGGGNEQFF.

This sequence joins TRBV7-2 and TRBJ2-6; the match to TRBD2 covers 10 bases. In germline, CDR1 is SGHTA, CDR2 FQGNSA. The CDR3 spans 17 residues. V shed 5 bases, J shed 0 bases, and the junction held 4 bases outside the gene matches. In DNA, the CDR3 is TGTGCCAGCAGCCGGACTAGCGGTCCCTCTGGGGCCAACGTCCTGACTTTC. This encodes CASSRTSGPSGANVLTF.

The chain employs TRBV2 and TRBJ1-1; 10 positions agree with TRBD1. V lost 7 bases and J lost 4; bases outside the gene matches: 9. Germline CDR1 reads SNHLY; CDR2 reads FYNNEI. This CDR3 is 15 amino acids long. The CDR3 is CASTQWTGGGTEAFF. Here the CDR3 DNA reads TGTGCCAGCACCCAATGGACAGGGGGTGGCACTGAAGCTTTCTTT.

CDR3 in amino acids: CASSQERGEKLFF. The CDR3 DNA reads TGCGCCAGCAGCCAAGAACGGGGGGAAAAACTGTTTTTT. The chain couples TRBV4-1 to TRBJ1-4; TRBD1 is a possible D gene (5 bases). Per the germline V gene, CDR1 is MGHRA and CDR2 is YSYEKL. The CDR3 length is 13 residues. Trimming removed 0 bases from V and 8 bases from J, with 7 bases in between.

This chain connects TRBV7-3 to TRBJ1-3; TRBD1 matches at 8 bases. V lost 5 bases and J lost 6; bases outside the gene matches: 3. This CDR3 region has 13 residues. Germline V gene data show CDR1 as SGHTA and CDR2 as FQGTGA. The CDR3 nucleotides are TGTGCCAGCAGCACGACAGGGGTAAACACCATATATTTT. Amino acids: CASSTTGVNTIYF. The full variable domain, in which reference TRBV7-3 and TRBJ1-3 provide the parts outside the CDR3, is GAGVSQTPSNKVTEKGKYVELRCDPISGHTALYWYRQSLGQGPEFLIYFQGTGAADDSGLPNDRFFAVRPEGSVSTLKIQRTERGDSAVYLCASSTTGVNTIYFGEGSWLTVV.

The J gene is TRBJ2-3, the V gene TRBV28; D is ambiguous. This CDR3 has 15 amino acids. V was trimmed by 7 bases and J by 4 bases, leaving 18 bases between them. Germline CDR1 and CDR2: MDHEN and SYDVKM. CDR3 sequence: CASTDNRGLPDTQYF. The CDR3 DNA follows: TGTGCCAGCACCGATAACCGTGGGCTTCCAGATACGCAGTATTTT.

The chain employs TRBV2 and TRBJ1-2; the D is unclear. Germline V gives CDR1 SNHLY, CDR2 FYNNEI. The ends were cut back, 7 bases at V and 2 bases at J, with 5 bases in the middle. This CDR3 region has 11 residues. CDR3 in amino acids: CASNNNYGYTF. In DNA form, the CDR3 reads TGTGCCAGCAACAACAACTATGGCTACACCTTC.

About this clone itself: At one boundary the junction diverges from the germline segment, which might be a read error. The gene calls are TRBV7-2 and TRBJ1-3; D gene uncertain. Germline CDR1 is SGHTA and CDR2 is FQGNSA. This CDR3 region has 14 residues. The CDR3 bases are TGTGCCAGCAGCCTAGCGAGCTCTGGAAACACCATATATTTT. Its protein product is CASSLASSGNTIYF.

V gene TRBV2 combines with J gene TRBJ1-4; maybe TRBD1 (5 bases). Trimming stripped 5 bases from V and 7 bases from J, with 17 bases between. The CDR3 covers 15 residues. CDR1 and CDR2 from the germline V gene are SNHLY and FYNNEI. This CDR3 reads CASSPRRAGGEKLFF. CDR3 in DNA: TGTGCCAGCAGTCCCAGGAGGGCGGGGGGTGAAAAACTGTTTTTT.

CDR3 in DNA: TGTGCCAGCAGTCCAAATAGCGGGAGTAAGTACGAGCAGTACTTC. The encoded protein is CASSPNSGSKYEQYF. This chain uses TRBV28 with TRBJ2-7, with 9 bases matching TRBD2. CDR1 and CDR2 (germline): MDHEN, SYDVKM. V trimming: 5 bases; J trimming: 4 bases; junction bases outside the gene matches: 9. CDR3 length: 15 residues.

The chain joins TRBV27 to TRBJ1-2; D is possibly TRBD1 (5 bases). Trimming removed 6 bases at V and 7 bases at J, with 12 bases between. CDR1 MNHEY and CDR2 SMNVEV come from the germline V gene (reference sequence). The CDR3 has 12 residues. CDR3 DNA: TGTGCCAGCAGAGGGGTTTTGAGTGGCTACACCTTC. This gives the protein CASRGVLSGYTF.

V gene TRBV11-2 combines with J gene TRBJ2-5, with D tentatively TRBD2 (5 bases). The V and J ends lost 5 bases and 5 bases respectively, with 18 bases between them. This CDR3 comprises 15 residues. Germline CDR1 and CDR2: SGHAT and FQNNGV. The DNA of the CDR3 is TGTGCCAGCAGCCCGTCGGCCGGGGAAGGGGAGACCCAGTACTTC. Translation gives CASSPSAGEGETQYF.

In DNA form, the CDR3 reads TGTGCCAGCAAGCCTAGCGGGATCGGTGAGCAGTTCTTC. This codes for CASKPSGIGEQFF. The gene calls are TRBV2 and TRBJ2-1, with 9 bases matching TRBD2. Germline lookup yields CDR1 SNHLY and CDR2 FYNNEI. Trimming at V came to 7 bases and at J to 9 bases, leaving 7 bases not matched to a gene. CDR3 length equals 13 residues. Filled out from reference TRBV2 and TRBJ2-1, the complete variable domain reads EPEVTQTPSHQVTQMGQEVILRCVPISNHLYFYWYRQILGQKVEFLVSFYNNEISEKSEIFDDQFSVERPDGSNFTLKIRSTKLEDSAMYFCASKPSGIGEQFFGPGTRLTVL.